Each of the 16 T cell receptor beta chains below was sequenced from the same sample in a study of blood T cell repertoires in COVID-19. The assay was immunoSEQ multiplex PCR, and TCRdb's table has in-frame clones only and misses some. The table includes 120,000 or so clones, approximately 65% detected once. Specimen: peripheral blood. The receptors stem from a woman in her fifties or sixties with acute or convalescent COVID-19.

The genes are TRBV9 and TRBJ2-6; 9 nucleotides line up with TRBD1. The CDR3 has 17 amino acids. J was trimmed by 4 bases and V by 5 bases; bases with no gene match: 10. Germline loops: CDR1 SGDLS, CDR2 YYNGEE. The CDR3 DNA sequence: TGTGCCAGCAGGAAGAACGACAGGGGGACAGGGGCCAACGTCCTGACTTTC. Protein: CASRKNDRGTGANVLTF. Variable domain in full (rest from reference TRBV9 and TRBJ2-6): DSGVTQTPKHLITATGQRVTLRCSPRSGDLSVYWYQQSLDQGLQFLIQYYNGEERAKGNILERFSAQQFPDLHSELNLSSLELGDSALYFCASRKNDRGTGANVLTFGAGSRLTVL.

This clone was observed once. The gene calls are TRBV7-8 and TRBJ1-2, with TRBD1 matching 8 bases. This CDR3 is built from 14 residues. Losses at the gene ends were 5 bases for V and 5 bases for J; bases not matched to a gene: 7. Germline assignment: CDR1 SGHVS and CDR2 FQNEAQ. For the CDR3, the DNA is TGTGCCAGCAGCCCGAGACAGGGGCGGTATGGCTACACCTTC. This sequence encodes CASSPRQGRYGYTF.

The V call is TRBV4-1, the J call TRBJ1-1; D is uncertain. Germline V gives CDR1 MGHRA, CDR2 YSYEKL. This CDR3 is built from 14 residues. V lost 2 bases and J lost 1, with 8 bases in between. The chain's CDR3 is CASSQWERNTEAFF. Written as DNA, the CDR3 is TGCGCCAGCAGCCAATGGGAGAGGAACACTGAAGCTTTCTTT.

This chain links TRBV5-8 with TRBJ2-2, with D tentatively TRBD1 (6 bases). This CDR3 has 17 amino acids. V was clipped by 3 bases and J by 4 bases, with 19 bases between them. Per the germline V gene, CDR1 is SGHTS and CDR2 is YDEGEE. CDR3 residues: CASSSSRGRLGTGELFF. The CDR3 nucleotides are TGTGCCAGCAGCTCTTCCAGGGGAAGATTGGGCACCGGGGAGCTGTTTTTT.

The V gene is TRBV19, the J gene TRBJ1-2, with 9 bases matching TRBD1. Germline V gene lookup returns CDR1 LNHDA and CDR2 SQIVND (reference sequence). The CDR3 has 14 residues. V gave up 8 bases and J gave up 3 bases; unmatched junction bases: 7. The CDR3, as DNA: TGTGCCAGTTCAGATTGGGACAGGGACTATGGCTACACCTTC. This translates into CASSDWDRDYGYTF.

V and J are TRBV19 and TRBJ2-2, with 10 bases fitting TRBD1. V lost 7 bases, J lost 2 bases, and 4 bases stayed unmatched. The CDR3 totals 15 residues. Per the germline V gene, CDR1 is LNHDA and CDR2 is SQIVND (reference sequence). This CDR3 reads CASILTGGNTGELFF. Written as DNA, the CDR3 is TGTGCCAGTATCCTGACAGGGGGCAACACCGGGGAGCTGTTTTTT.

As DNA, the CDR3 is TGTGCCAGCAGTGAACGCGGGGGAAATCAGCCCCAGCATTTT. Residues: CASSERGGNQPQHF. The rearrangement joins TRBV6-1 to TRBJ1-5; D is perhaps TRBD1 (5 bases). The CDR3 has 14 amino acids. In germline, CDR1 is MNHNS, CDR2 SASEGT. V was trimmed by 2 bases and J by 4 bases, leaving 9 bases between them.

The chain joins TRBV29-1 to TRBJ1-5; no clear D. Germline assignment: CDR1 SQVTM and CDR2 ANQGSEA. The CDR3 is 12 residues long. Between the trimmed V and J ends, which lost 4 bases and 4 bases, there was a span of 8 bases. For the CDR3, the DNA is TGCAGCGTTGGGGGAGTGAATCAGCCCCAGCATTTT. Residues: CSVGGVNQPQHF.

V gene TRBV5-1 combines with J gene TRBJ2-2; the D gene is possibly TRBD2 (5 bases). CDR1 and CDR2 from the germline V gene are SGHRS and YFSETQ. This CDR3 region has 13 residues. V shed 1 base and J shed 6 bases, with 7 bases lying between them. The CDR3 DNA follows: TGCGCCAGCAGCTTGAGGGAGTCCGGGGAGCTGTTTTTT. Amino acids: CASSLRESGELFF.

V is TRBV9 and J is TRBJ2-5; TRBD2 might be the D (6 bases). The CDR3 runs to 14 residues. Between the trimmed V and J ends, which lost 2 bases and 5 bases, there was a span of 13 bases. Per the germline V gene, CDR1 is SGDLS and CDR2 is YYNGEE. The CDR3 sequence: CASSVGGSAETQYF. CDR3 nucleotides: TGTGCCAGCAGCGTTGGGGGGAGCGCCGAGACCCAGTACTTC. The full variable domain, with the rest looked up from reference TRBV9 and TRBJ2-5, is DSGVTQTPKHLITATGQRVTLRCSPRSGDLSVYWYQQSLDQGLQFLIQYYNGEERAKGNILERFSAQQFPDLHSELNLSSLELGDSALYFCASSVGGSAETQYFGPGTRLLVL.

V usage is TRBV5-1 and J usage is TRBJ2-1; D may be TRBD1 (7 bases). The V and J ends lost 0 bases and 8 bases respectively, with 15 bases between them. There are 15 residues in the CDR3. Germline values: CDR1 SGHRS, CDR2 YFSETQ. CDR3 sequence reads: CASSLGGRGDYEQFF. Here the CDR3 DNA reads TGCGCCAGCAGCTTGGGCGGCAGGGGGGACTATGAGCAGTTCTTC.

The rearrangement uses TRBV2 and TRBJ2-3, with D maybe TRBD2 (5 bases). V gave up 7 bases and J gave up 0 bases, with 8 bases separating them. The germline V gene has CDR1 SNHLY and CDR2 FYNNEI. The CDR3 runs 13 residues. CDR3 in amino acids: CASTGISTDTQYF. In nucleotides, the CDR3 is TGTGCCAGCACGGGAATAAGCACAGATACGCAGTATTTT. The entire variable domain, with the rest obtained from reference TRBV2 and TRBJ2-3, is as follows: EPEVTQTPSHQVTQMGQEVILRCVPISNHLYFYWYRQILGQKVEFLVSFYNNEISEKSEIFDDQFSVERPDGSNFTLKIRSTKLEDSAMYFCASTGISTDTQYFGPGTRLTVL.

This clone was observed a few times. V gene TRBV2 combines with J gene TRBJ1-3; unclear D gene. The germline V gene has CDR1 SNHLY and CDR2 FYNNEI. The CDR3 is 13 amino acids. V was pared by 6 bases and J by 2 bases, with 8 bases between. DNA of the CDR3: TGTGCCAGCAGGGCAGGCCCTGGAAACACCATATATTTT. Translating gives CASRAGPGNTIYF. The full variable domain, its missing parts supplied by reference TRBV2 and TRBJ1-3, is EPEVTQTPSHQVTQMGQEVILRCVPISNHLYFYWYRQILGQKVEFLVSFYNNEISEKSEIFDDQFSVERPDGSNFTLKIRSTKLEDSAMYFCASRAGPGNTIYFGEGSWLTVV.

This clone occurred a few times. The rearrangement uses TRBV7-2 and TRBJ2-3; the match to TRBD2 covers 10 bases. Germline V lookup: CDR1 SGHTA, CDR2 FQGNSA. The CDR3 is 16 amino acids. V lost 1 base, J lost 4 bases, and 5 bases stayed unmatched. CDR3 DNA: TGTGCCAGCAGCTTAGATAGCGGGGGGCGCCCAGATACGCAGTATTTT. It is translated as CASSLDSGGRPDTQYF.

V usage is TRBV28 and J usage is TRBJ1-5; 7 nucleotides match TRBD1. This CDR3 has 15 residues. Germline values: CDR1 MDHEN, CDR2 SYDVKM. The V and J ends lost 7 bases and 6 bases, in that order; junction bases with no gene match: 12. The DNA for the CDR3 is TGTGCCAGCAATACCGGGACAGCAGGCGTTCAGCCCCAGCATTTT. It translates to CASNTGTAGVQPQHF. Complete variable domain (other parts from reference TRBV28 and TRBJ1-5): DVKVTQSSRYLVKRTGEKVFLECVQDMDHENMFWYRQDPGLGLRLIYFSYDVKMKEKGDIPEGYSVSREKKERFSLILESASTNQTSMYLCASNTGTAGVQPQHFGDGTRLSIL.

This clone was observed a few times. The genes are TRBV5-8 and TRBJ1-2, with D perhaps matching TRBD1 (6 bases). This CDR3 is built from 12 residues. V was trimmed by 2 bases and J by 10 bases, leaving 12 bases between them. CDR1 SGHTS and CDR2 YDEGEE come from the germline V gene. The CDR3 protein is CASSLPRTAYTF. Written as DNA, the CDR3 is TGTGCCAGCAGCTTACCCCGGACAGCCTACACCTTC.